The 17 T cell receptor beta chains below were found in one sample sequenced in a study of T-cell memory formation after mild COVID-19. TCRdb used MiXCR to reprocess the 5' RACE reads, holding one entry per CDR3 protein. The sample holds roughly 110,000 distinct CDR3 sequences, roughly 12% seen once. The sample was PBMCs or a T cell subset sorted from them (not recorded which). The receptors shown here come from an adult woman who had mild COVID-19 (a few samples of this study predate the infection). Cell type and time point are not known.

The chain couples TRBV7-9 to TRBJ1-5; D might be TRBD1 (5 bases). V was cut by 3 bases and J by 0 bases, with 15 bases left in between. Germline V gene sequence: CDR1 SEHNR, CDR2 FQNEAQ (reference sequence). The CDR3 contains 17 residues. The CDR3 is CASSFGGFDYSNQPQHF. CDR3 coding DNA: TGTGCCAGCAGCTTTGGGGGGTTTGATTATAGCAATCAGCCCCAGCATTTT.

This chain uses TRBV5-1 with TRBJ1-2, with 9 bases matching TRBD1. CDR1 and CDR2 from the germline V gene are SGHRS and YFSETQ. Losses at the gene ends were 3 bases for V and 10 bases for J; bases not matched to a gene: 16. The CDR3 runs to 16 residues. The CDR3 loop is CASSSQSPRTGEDYTF. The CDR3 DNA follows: TGCGCCAGCAGCTCTCAATCGCCGAGGACAGGGGAGGACTACACCTTC.

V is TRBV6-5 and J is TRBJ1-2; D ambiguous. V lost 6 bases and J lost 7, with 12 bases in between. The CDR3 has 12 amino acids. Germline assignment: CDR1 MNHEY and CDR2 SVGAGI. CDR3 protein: CASSYLSGGYTF. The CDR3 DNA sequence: TGTGCCAGCAGCTACCTTAGTGGTGGCTACACCTTC.

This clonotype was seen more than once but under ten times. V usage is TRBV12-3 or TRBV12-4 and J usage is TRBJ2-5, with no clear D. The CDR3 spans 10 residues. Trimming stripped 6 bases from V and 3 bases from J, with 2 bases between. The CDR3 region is CASRKETQYF. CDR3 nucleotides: TGTGCCAGCAGGAAAGAGACCCAGTACTTC.

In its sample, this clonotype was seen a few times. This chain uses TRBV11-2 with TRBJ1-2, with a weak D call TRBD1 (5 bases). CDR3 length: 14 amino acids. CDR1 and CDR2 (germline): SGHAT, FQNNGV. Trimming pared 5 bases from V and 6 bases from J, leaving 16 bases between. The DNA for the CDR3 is TGTGCCAGCAGCCCTGTCGGTCTAGGGGATGGCTACACCTTC. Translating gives CASSPVGLGDGYTF.

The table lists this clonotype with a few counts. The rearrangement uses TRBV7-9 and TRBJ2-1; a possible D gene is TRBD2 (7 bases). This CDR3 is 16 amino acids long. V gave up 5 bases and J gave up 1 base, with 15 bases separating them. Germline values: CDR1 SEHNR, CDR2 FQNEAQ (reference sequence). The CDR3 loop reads CASSPRGEGSYNEQFF. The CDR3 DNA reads TGTGCCAGCAGCCCGAGGGGGGAGGGTTCCTACAATGAGCAGTTCTTC.

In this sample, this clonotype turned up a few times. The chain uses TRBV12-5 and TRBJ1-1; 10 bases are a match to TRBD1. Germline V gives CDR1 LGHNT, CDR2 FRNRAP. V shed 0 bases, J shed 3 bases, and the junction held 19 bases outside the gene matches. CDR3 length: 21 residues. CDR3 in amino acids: CASGLVQETGGPAAEDTEAFF. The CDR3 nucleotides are TGTGCTAGTGGTTTGGTACAGGAGACAGGGGGCCCCGCGGCCGAGGACACTGAAGCTTTCTTT.

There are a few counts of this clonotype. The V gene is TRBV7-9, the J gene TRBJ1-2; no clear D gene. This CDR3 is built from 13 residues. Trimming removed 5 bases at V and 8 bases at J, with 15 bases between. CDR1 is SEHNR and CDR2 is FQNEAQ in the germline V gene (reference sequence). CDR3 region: CASSQAGAGGYTF. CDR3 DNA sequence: TGTGCCAGCAGCCAGGCGGGAGCCGGGGGCTACACCTTC.

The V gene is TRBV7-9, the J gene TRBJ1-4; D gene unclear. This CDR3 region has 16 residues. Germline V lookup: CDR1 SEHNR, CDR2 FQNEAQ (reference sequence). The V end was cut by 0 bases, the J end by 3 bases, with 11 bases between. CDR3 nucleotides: TGTGCCAGCAGCTTAGCGATGAGAGGGTCTAATGAAAAACTGTTTTTT. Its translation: CASSLAMRGSNEKLFF. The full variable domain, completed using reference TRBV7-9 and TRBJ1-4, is DTGVSQNPRHKITKRGQNVTFRCDPISEHNRLYWYRQTLGQGPEFLTYFQNEAQLEKSRLLSDRFSAERPKGSFSTLEIQRTEQGDSAMYLCASSLAMRGSNEKLFFGSGTQLSVL.

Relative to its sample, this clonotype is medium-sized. Written as DNA, the CDR3 is TGCAGTGCCACCGACAGGGGAATTTATGGCAATCAGCCCCAGCATTTT. Encoded protein: CSATDRGIYGNQPQHF. This rearrangement joins TRBV20-1 to TRBJ1-5, with 8 bases matching TRBD1. The junction had 12 bases not matched to a gene; V was cut back by 6 bases and J by 2 bases. CDR3 length: 16 residues. In germline, CDR1 is DFQATT, CDR2 SNEGSKA (reference sequence).

The CDR3 loop reads CASSLGLAGGRQETQYF. CDR3 sequence (DNA): TGCGCCAGCAGCTTGGGCCTAGCGGGGGGCCGACAAGAGACCCAGTACTTC. The V and J genes are TRBV5-1 and TRBJ2-5, with 11 bases lining up with TRBD2. The CDR3 is made up of 17 amino acids. Trimming took 0 bases from V and 2 from J; bases not matched to a gene: 6. Germline-derived CDR1 and CDR2 are SGHRS and YFSETQ.

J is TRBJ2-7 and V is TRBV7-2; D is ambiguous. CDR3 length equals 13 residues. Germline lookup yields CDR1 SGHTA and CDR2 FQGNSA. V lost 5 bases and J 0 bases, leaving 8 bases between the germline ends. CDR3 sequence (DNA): TGTGCCAGCAGCCCCCCCGCCTCCTACGAGCAGTACTTC. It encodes CASSPPASYEQYF.

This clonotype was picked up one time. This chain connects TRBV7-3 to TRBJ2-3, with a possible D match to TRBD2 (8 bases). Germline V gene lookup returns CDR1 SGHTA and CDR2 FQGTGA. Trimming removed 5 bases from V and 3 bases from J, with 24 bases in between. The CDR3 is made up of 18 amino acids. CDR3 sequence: CASSATPGGYRGTDTQYF. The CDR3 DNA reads TGTGCCAGCAGCGCCACACCGGGGGGGTACAGGGGAACAGATACGCAGTATTTT.

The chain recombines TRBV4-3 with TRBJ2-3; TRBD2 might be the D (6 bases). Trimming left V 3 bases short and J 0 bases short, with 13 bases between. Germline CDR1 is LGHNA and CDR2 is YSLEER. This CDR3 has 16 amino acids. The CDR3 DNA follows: TGCGCCAGCAGCCACTACCTGCGGGAAAGCACAGATACGCAGTATTTT. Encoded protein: CASSHYLRESTDTQYF.

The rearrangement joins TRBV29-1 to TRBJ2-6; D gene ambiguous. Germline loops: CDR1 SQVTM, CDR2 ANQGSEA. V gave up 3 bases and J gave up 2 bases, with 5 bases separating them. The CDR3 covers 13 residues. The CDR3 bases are TGCAGCGTTGAGGACGCTGGGGCCAACGTCCTGACTTTC. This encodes CSVEDAGANVLTF.

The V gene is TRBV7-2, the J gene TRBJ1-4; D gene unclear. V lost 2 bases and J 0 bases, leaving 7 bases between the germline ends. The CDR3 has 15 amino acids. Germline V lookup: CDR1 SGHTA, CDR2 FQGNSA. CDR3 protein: CASSLLYATNEKLFF. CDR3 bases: TGTGCCAGCAGCTTACTTTACGCAACTAATGAAAAACTGTTTTTT.

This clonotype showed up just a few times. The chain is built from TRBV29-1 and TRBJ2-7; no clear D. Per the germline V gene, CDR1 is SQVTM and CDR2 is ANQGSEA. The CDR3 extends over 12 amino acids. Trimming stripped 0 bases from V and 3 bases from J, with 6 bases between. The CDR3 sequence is CSVEDQDYEQYF. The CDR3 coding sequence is TGCAGCGTTGAAGACCAGGACTACGAGCAGTACTTC.